This T cell receptor (beta chain) comes out of a study of T and B cells in COVID-19 patients. Turning to the study itself: Blood was sampled from COVID-19 patients who were either actively infected or recovered. Critical illness requiring mechanical ventilation or extracorporeal membrane oxygenation affected about 65% of the 20 active-infection patients. Active-infection patients were older, median around 62 years, than recovered patients, median roughly 35 years. Of about 22 active-infection patients, 15 to 18 carried comorbidities linked to unfavorable COVID-19 outcome.

TRB rearrangements were amplified by multiplex PCR with BIOMED2 TRB-A/B primers. One entry per CDR3 protein results from TCRdb running MiXCR on the multiplex PCR reads. The sample lists thousands of distinct CDR3 sequences, roughly 23% occurring once. Each TRB amplification used roughly 240-550 ng of genomic DNA from blood. V dropped 4 bases and J dropped 2 bases, with 11 bases sitting between them. This CDR3 has 14 amino acids. The germline V gene encodes CDR1 SGHRS and CDR2 YFSETQ. The specimen was blood. The receptor was derived from a human donor with active COVID-19. The chain combines TRBV5-1 with TRBJ2-3; D gene unclear. The CDR3 reads CASSQLGPTDTQYF. CDR3 in DNA: TGCGCCAGCAGCCAGCTGGGCCCCACAGATACGCAGTATTTT.